Listed below are T cell receptor beta chains from one sample, sequenced in a study of T cell changes during pregnancy in multiple sclerosis. This table comes from immunoSEQ multiplex PCR, and its TCRdb copy is limited to in-frame clones, with some not included. The sample lists 130,000 or so clones, approximately 93% occurring once. Here the sequenced sample was peripheral blood, taken before pregnancy. These receptors were obtained from a female donor with multiple sclerosis, enrolled in a pregnancy study. Each CDR3 is given without its conserved first and last residue. D genes are given only for firm matches. Clone sizes are given selectively: once, few, many, or a class where the clone is expanded.

cdr3_aa d_call cdr3_length clone_size j_call v_call
SVRDRVEQY TRBD1 9 . TRBJ2-7 TRBV29-1
ASSPLSYNEQF . 11 . TRBJ2-1 TRBV27
ASSPPRGETQY . 11 . TRBJ2-5 TRBV18
ASSPIGGAGANVLT . 14 . TRBJ2-6 TRBV14
ASADEGGGLGEQF . 13 . TRBJ2-1 TRBV6-1
ASSLGGPQETQY . 12 . TRBJ2-5 TRBV11-2
ASSFPGGRNEQF . 12 . TRBJ2-1 TRBV7-9
ASRQGFRDSPLH TRBD1 12 few TRBJ1-6 TRBV2
ASRRRGPYEQY TRBD1 11 . TRBJ2-7 TRBV2
ASRRDTNTEAF . 11 . TRBJ1-1 TRBV6-5
ASSGGLTVSSYEQY . 14 . TRBJ2-7 TRBV5-1
ASSPRQTNTEAF . 12 . TRBJ1-1 TRBV7-9